The 19 T cell receptor beta chains in this list originate from one sample, sequenced in a study of T cells in Graves' hyperthyroidism and ophthalmopathy. Amplified TCR beta CDR3 regions came from RNA transcripts. A set of HTBI primers served as the primers for a first-round RT-PCR of the TCR CDR3. TCRdb re-derived calls from the multiplex PCR reads in MiXCR, one entry per CDR3 protein. The sample holds around 350,000 distinct CDR3 sequences; about 18% are singletons and the top ten take 3% to 4.5%. Source material: blood. The receptors stem from a young woman with Graves' hyperthyroidism.

This clonotype occurred many times. The chain uses TRBV28 and TRBJ2-7; the D gene could be TRBD1 or TRBD2 (5 bases each). There are 13 residues in the CDR3. V was pared by 4 bases and J by 7 bases, with 14 bases between. Per the germline V gene, CDR1 is MDHEN and CDR2 is SYDVKM. The chain's CDR3 is CASSSVGTREQYF. CDR3 nucleotides: TGTGCCAGCAGTTCGGTAGGGACGAGGGAGCAGTACTTC.

This clonotype was found a few times. A much larger clone lies a single base off, so this may be a read error. The chain recombines TRBV6-5 with TRBJ2-7, with 9 nucleotides matching TRBD2. CDR3 length equals 15 residues. Per the germline V gene, CDR1 is MNHEY and CDR2 is SVGAGI. The ends lost 7 bases at V and 5 bases at J; junction bases unmatched: 12. For the CDR3, the DNA is TGTGCCAGCACCCTCTCAGCGGGGGGCAAGGACGAGCAGTACTTC. Translation: CASTLSAGGKDEQYF.

Worth noting for this clonotype: This may arise from a read error, as a much more abundant clone is one base away. This chain connects TRBV14 to TRBJ1-1, with D uncertain. CDR3 size: 13 residues. Germline assignment: CDR1 SGHDN and CDR2 FVKESK. CDR3 sequence: CASSLYTRTEACF. CDR3 DNA sequence: TGTGCCAGCAGCCTTTACACCCGTACTGAAGCTTGCTTT.

This clonotype was observed a handful of times. This chain links TRBV18 with TRBJ1-5, with D perhaps matching TRBD1 (5 bases). From germline, CDR1 is KGHSH and CDR2 LQKENI. V shed 3 bases and J shed 5 bases, with 8 bases lying between them. The CDR3 has 13 residues. CDR3 amino acids: CASSPTADQPQHF. CDR3 DNA: TGTGCCAGCTCACCGACAGCCGATCAGCCCCAGCATTTT.

The table lists this clonotype with many counts. The V and J genes are TRBV5-1 and TRBJ2-7, with D maybe TRBD2 (5 bases). The germline V gene has CDR1 SGHRS and CDR2 YFSETQ. This CDR3 comprises 14 residues. The V gene lost 3 bases and the J gene lost 12 bases, with 22 bases spanning the gap. The CDR3, as DNA: TGCGCCAGCAGCTACGCCGGGATTCCCAGTTCCGGGTACTTC. Protein product: CASSYAGIPSSGYF.

At least ten counts were recorded for this clonotype. The chain is built from TRBV10-3 and TRBJ2-5, with D uncertain. This CDR3 region has 14 residues. Trimming removed 0 bases at V and 0 bases at J, with 5 bases between. Looked up from germline, CDR1 is ENHRY and CDR2 is SYGVKD. The CDR3 sequence is CAISESADQETQYF. The CDR3 DNA is TGTGCCATCAGTGAGTCGGCAGACCAAGAGACCCAGTACTTC.

At least ten counts were recorded for this clonotype. The chain couples TRBV20-1 to TRBJ2-7; TRBD2 might be the D (5 bases). From germline, CDR1 is DFQATT and CDR2 SNEGSKA (reference sequence). CDR3 length equals 11 residues. Trimming removed 1 base from V and 7 bases from J, with 8 bases in between. CDR3 region: CSARGWEEQYF. The CDR3 nucleotides are TGCAGTGCTAGAGGATGGGAGGAGCAGTACTTC.

This clonotype occurred many times. The chain links TRBV13 to TRBJ2-7; 7 bases fit TRBD2. From germline, CDR1 is PRHDT and CDR2 FYEKMQ (reference sequence). Unmatched junction bases numbered 7, after V lost 4 bases and J lost 4 bases. This CDR3 contains 14 residues. CDR3 loop: CASSSRDGRYEQYF. The CDR3 DNA is TGTGCCAGCAGCTCCCGGGACGGGAGGTACGAGCAGTACTTC.

A few counts support this clonotype. A clone one base away is much larger, so this may be a read error. The V and J genes are TRBV28 and TRBJ1-1; D ambiguous. Germline values: CDR1 MDHEN, CDR2 SYDVKM. The CDR3 consists of 12 residues. The CDR3 nucleotides are TGTGCCAGCAGCATTATAGACACTGAAGCTTGCTTT. This encodes CASSIIDTEACF.

The chain is built from TRBV30 and TRBJ2-2; D unclear. CDR3 length: 13 residues. Germline CDR1 is GTSNPN and CDR2 is SVGIG (reference sequence). V lost 2 bases to trimming and J lost 7 bases, with 11 bases between them. CDR3 DNA: TGTGCCTGGAGTCCTATAGCTGGCGGGGAGCTGTTTTTT. The encoded protein is CAWSPIAGGELFF.

The table lists this clonotype with many counts. The J gene is TRBJ2-2, the V gene TRBV24-1; 8 nucleotides align to TRBD2. The V and J ends lost 4 bases and 3 bases, in that order; junction bases with no gene match: 3. The germline gives CDR1 KGHDR, CDR2 SFDVKD. The CDR3 extends over 15 amino acids. The CDR3 region is CATSELAVYTGELFF. CDR3 nucleotides: TGTGCCACCAGTGAACTAGCGGTTTACACCGGGGAGCTGTTTTTT.

V usage is TRBV7-2 and J usage is TRBJ2-7, with 7 bases matching TRBD1. CDR1 is SGHTA and CDR2 is FQGNSA in the germline V gene. CDR3 length equals 15 residues. Trimming took 6 bases from V and 2 from J; bases not matched to a gene: 10. CDR3 bases: TGTGCCAGCAGTTCCCAGGGGACAGAGCCCTACGAGCAGTACTTC. This gives the protein CASSSQGTEPYEQYF.

The table lists this clonotype with many counts. The rearrangement joins TRBV28 to TRBJ2-5; possibly TRBD1 or TRBD2 for D (6 bases each). This CDR3 is built from 13 residues. Germline lookup yields CDR1 MDHEN and CDR2 SYDVKM. With 7 bases removed from V and 5 bases from J, the gap between germline ends came to 14 bases. In nucleotides, the CDR3 is TGTGCCAGCAATTCGGGGGCGTTGGAGACCCAGTACTTC. Residues: CASNSGALETQYF. The entire variable domain, with the rest obtained from reference TRBV28 and TRBJ2-5, is as follows: DVKVTQSSRYLVKRTGEKVFLECVQDMDHENMFWYRQDPGLGLRLIYFSYDVKMKEKGDIPEGYSVSREKKERFSLILESASTNQTSMYLCASNSGALETQYFGPGTRLLVL.

This clonotype was counted many times. The V and J genes are TRBV3-1 and TRBJ2-7; TRBD1 matches 9 bases. This CDR3 comprises 14 residues. J lost 3 bases, V lost 4 bases, and 4 bases had no gene match. CDR1 and CDR2 (germline): LGHDT, YNNKEL (reference sequence). In DNA, the CDR3 is TGTGCCAGCAGCCGCTGGGACAGGGACTACGAGCAGTACTTC. Amino acids: CASSRWDRDYEQYF.

The chain has TRBV4-1 and TRBJ1-5, with a possible D match to TRBD1 (5 bases). The CDR3 extends over 16 amino acids. Germline V gene sequence: CDR1 MGHRA, CDR2 YSYEKL. V lost 4 bases and J lost 3, with 16 bases in between. CDR3: CASSPRAGLPNQPQHF. CDR3 coding DNA: TGCGCCAGCAGCCCCCGGGCAGGGTTACCCAATCAGCCCCAGCATTTT.

Ten or more counts support this clonotype. The V call is TRBV5-6, the J call TRBJ1-1; D remains unclear. V was cut by 4 bases and J by 2 bases, with 6 bases left in between. The CDR3 is 12 amino acids. Germline assignment: CDR1 SGHDT and CDR2 YYEEEE. CDR3 sequence (DNA): TGTGCCAGCAGCGATGATAACACTGAAGCTTTCTTT. Protein: CASSDDNTEAFF.

This clonotype came up a few times. V is TRBV30 and J is TRBJ1-5; TRBD1 is a possible D gene (5 bases). This CDR3 is built from 15 residues. V gave up 3 bases and J gave up 0 bases, with 12 bases separating them. The germline gives CDR1 GTSNPN, CDR2 SVGIG (reference sequence). CDR3 bases: TGTGCCTGGAGCCTCCGGGGGTTTAGCAATCAGCCCCAGCATTTT. It encodes CAWSLRGFSNQPQHF.

This clonotype was found a few times. The rearrangement joins TRBV2 to TRBJ2-2, with D hard to call. CDR1 SNHLY and CDR2 FYNNEI come from the germline V gene. Between the trimmed V and J ends, which lost 3 bases and 2 bases, there was a span of 16 bases. The CDR3 length is 17 residues. This CDR3 is CASSDFRFNANTGELFF. Written as DNA, the CDR3 is TGTGCCAGCAGTGACTTTCGGTTTAACGCAAACACCGGGGAGCTGTTTTTT.

DNA for the CDR3: TGTGCCAGCAGTTTACCACAGACCTATAGCAATCAGCCCCAGCATTTT. Translation gives CASSLPQTYSNQPQHF. The J gene is TRBJ1-5, the V gene TRBV6-5, with D hard to call. V was trimmed by 4 bases and J by 0 bases, leaving 13 bases between them. Looked up from germline, CDR1 is MNHEY and CDR2 is SVGAGI. The CDR3 loop spans 16 amino acids.